The 8 T cell receptor beta chains listed next were all sequenced from one sample in a study of T-cell reconstitution after alpha-beta-depleted transplantation in children. Unique molecular identifiers were used to barcode this TCRbeta library. TCRdb passed the PCR reads through MiXCR, listing each CDR3 protein once. The table has around 360,000 distinct CDR3 sequences, approximately 10% seen once. This sample comprised PBMCs from the stem cell graft donor, obtained from the stem cell graft. Every receptor here comes from a human donor who donated a stem cell graft to a child with acute lymphoblastic leukemia.

The V and J genes are TRBV6-5 and TRBJ2-7; 8 bases match TRBD2. Germline V gives CDR1 MNHEY, CDR2 SVGAGI. Losses at the gene ends were 0 bases for V and 1 base for J; bases not matched to a gene: 2. The CDR3 loop spans 15 amino acids. Here the CDR3 reads CASSYSAGGSYEQYF. The CDR3 coding sequence is TGTGCCAGCAGTTACTCGGCGGGGGGTTCCTACGAGCAGTACTTC.

The sample holds many counts of this clonotype. The chain is built from TRBV5-1 and TRBJ2-5; D may be TRBD1 (6 bases). The V and J ends lost 2 bases and 5 bases respectively, with 16 bases between them. The CDR3 spans 15 residues. Germline V gene data show CDR1 as SGHRS and CDR2 as YFSETQ. CDR3 region: CASSFLTGGQETQYF. For the CDR3, the DNA is TGCGCCAGCAGCTTTCTGACAGGAGGCCAGGAGACCCAGTACTTC.

The rearrangement joins TRBV7-2 to TRBJ1-4; no reliable D call. The V and J ends lost 5 bases and 7 bases respectively, with 17 bases between them. This CDR3 spans 15 amino acids. The germline V gene has CDR1 SGHTA and CDR2 FQGNSA. The CDR3 DNA reads as TGTGCCAGCAGCCCGCAGCTAGGCAGATCTGAAAAACTGTTTTTT. This sequence encodes CASSPQLGRSEKLFF.

This clonotype was observed a handful of times. Possible read error: a much larger clone is one base away. The V call is TRBV7-6, the J call TRBJ2-2; 11 bases match TRBD1. The CDR3 is 16 amino acids. Germline values: CDR1 SGHVS, CDR2 FNYEAQ. The CDR3, as DNA: TGTGTCAGCAGCCCAGTCCGGGACAGGGGGGCCGGGGAGCTGTTTTTT. This gives the protein CVSSPVRDRGAGELFF. Looking up the rest from reference TRBV7-6 and TRBJ2-2 gives the full variable domain: GAGVSQSPRYKVTKRGQDVALRCDPISGHVSLYWYRQALGQGPEFLTYFNYEAQQDKSGLPNDRFSAERPEGSISTLTIQRTEQRDSAMYRCVSSPVRDRGAGELFFGEGSRLTVL.

The chain uses TRBV10-3 and TRBJ2-7, with 7 bases identical to TRBD1. Germline values: CDR1 ENHRY, CDR2 SYGVKD. Unmatched junction bases numbered 7, after V lost 0 bases and J lost 2 bases. The CDR3 has 16 residues. CDR3 coding DNA: TGTGCCATCAGTGAGTCAAAGGACAGGCTAACCTACGAGCAGTACTTC. Translation gives CAISESKDRLTYEQYF.

There are a few counts of this clonotype. CDR3 sequence reads: CASARPSTDTQYF. CDR3 coding DNA: TGTGCCAGCGCGAGGCCTAGCACAGATACGCAGTATTTT. The J gene is TRBJ2-3, the V gene TRBV27; no definite D call. This CDR3 is built from 13 residues. V shed 8 bases and J shed 0 bases, with 9 bases lying between them. Germline values: CDR1 MNHEY, CDR2 SMNVEV (reference sequence).

The V and J genes are TRBV20-1 and TRBJ2-3; 9 nucleotides line up with TRBD1. This CDR3 has 18 residues. Germline V lookup: CDR1 DFQATT, CDR2 SNEGSKA (reference sequence). V shed 1 base, J shed 3 bases, and the junction held 14 bases outside the gene matches. CDR3 in DNA: TGCAGTGCTAGAGGAACGGGGCCAGGGACAGGGTCTACAGATACGCAGTATTTT. Translating gives CSARGTGPGTGSTDTQYF.

This clonotype was counted between two and nine times. The chain carries TRBV7-9 and TRBJ2-7; 7 bases agree with TRBD2. The CDR3 runs to 16 residues. Germline assignment: CDR1 SEHNR and CDR2 FQNEAQ (reference sequence). The V and J ends lost 5 bases and 2 bases, in that order; junction bases with no gene match: 12. The CDR3 sequence is CASSRGRGRGTYEQYF. The DNA of the CDR3 is TGTGCCAGCAGCCGGGGTCGCGGGAGAGGCACCTACGAGCAGTACTTC. Variable domain in full (rest from reference TRBV7-9 and TRBJ2-7): DTGVSQNPRHKITKRGQNVTFRCDPISEHNRLYWYRQTLGQGPEFLTYFQNEAQLEKSRLLSDRFSAERPKGSFSTLEIQRTEQGDSAMYLCASSRGRGRGTYEQYFGPGTRLTVT.